The T cell receptor beta chain described here comes from a study of Tregs in tolerant kidney transplant recipients. The CDR3 covers 15 residues. The ends lost 2 bases at V and 5 bases at J; junction bases unmatched: 5. Germline assignment: CDR1 MNHEY and CDR2 SVGEGT. Mixed chimerism was transient after nonmyeloablative marrow transplants from related graft donors. The repertoire was sequenced with immunoSEQ multiplex PCR; TCRdb's copy has only in-frame clones and lacks some. The listing records about 23,000 clones. On this clone itself: What it binds is unknown. The read halts 3 residues ahead of the CDR3 end, with the missing end drawn from the germline J gene.

Regarding the study as a whole: Antigen-driven expansion was suggested because donor-specific Tregs expanded more than all Tregs in tolerant patients.

Sequences were derived from CD4+ T cells from blood (PBMCs), sampled 6 months after the transplant. The receptor was derived from a human patient who received a combined kidney and bone marrow transplant. Some T cells may trace back to the graft donor. The chain recombines TRBV6-2 or TRBV6-3 with TRBJ2-5; TRBD2 matches 10 bases. The part of the CDR3 DNA that was read is TGTGCCAGCAGTTACGCAGCGGGAGGGCGCGAGACC. Translated: CASSYAAGGRET. The whole CDR3 protein is CASSYAAGGRETQYF.